This TCR beta chain was observed in a study of cytomegalovirus exposure and HLA in healthy donors. As for this clone: The antigen remains unidentified.

Study-wide findings and caveats: The later analysis indicated that the majority of CMV-associated TCR beta chains appeared HLA-restricted.

A multiplex PCR was run with 60 Vbeta primers and 13 Jbeta primers. Profiled with immunoSEQ multiplex PCR; TCRdb holds only in-frame clones, not every one. In the table there are around 100,000 clones, roughly 70% of which are singletons. With 6 bases removed from V and 5 bases from J, the gap between germline ends came to 13 bases. The CDR3 consists of 14 residues. Germline V lookup: CDR1 SGHVS, CDR2 FNYEAQ. The specimen sequenced was PBMCs. The receptor comes from a woman in her twenties or thirties in good health and CMV-seronegative. The chain uses TRBV7-6 and TRBJ2-2; tentative D call: TRBD1 (5 bases). CDR3 bases: TGTGCCAGCAGGACAGCCGTAGGAACCGGGGAGCTGTTTTTT. It yields the protein CASRTAVGTGELFF.